What follows are 22 T cell receptor beta chains derived from one specimen sequenced in a study of identical twins. TCRdb analysed the 5' RACE reads with MiXCR anew, one entry per CDR3 protein. The sample has 460,000 or so distinct CDR3 sequences, 14% seen once. In addition, the sample was reused for a study of yellow fever vaccine responses in identical twins.

Source material: CD4+ T cells sorted from blood. The receptors were gathered from a young woman in good health.

The CDR3 region has the DNA TGTGCCAGCAGCCCCCTAGGAGCGGGAGGGCAAAAGACCCAGTACTTC. Residues: CASSPLGAGGQKTQYF. The chain recombines TRBV7-2 with TRBJ2-5, with 10 bases identical to TRBD2. CDR3 length: 16 residues. Germline trimming cut 5 bases from V and 6 bases from J; bases unmatched to any gene: 12. Germline loops: CDR1 SGHTA, CDR2 FQGNSA.

This chain joins TRBV5-6 and TRBJ2-2; 8 bases align to TRBD1. The CDR3 consists of 16 residues. CDR1 and CDR2 (germline): SGHDT, YYEEEE. After removal of 4 bases from V and 4 bases from J, the junction contained 9 bases not matched to a gene. The DNA of the CDR3 is TGTGCCAGCAGCCCCACGGGCAGGGGGCTCACCGGGGAGCTGTTTTTT. It is translated as CASSPTGRGLTGELFF. The entire variable domain, with the rest obtained from reference TRBV5-6 and TRBJ2-2, is as follows: DAGVTQSPTHLIKTRGQQVTLRCSPKSGHDTVSWYQQALGQGPQFIFQYYEEEERQRGNFPDRFSGHQFPNYSSELNVNALLLGDSALYLCASSPTGRGLTGELFFGEGSRLTVL.

The rearrangement joins TRBV7-2 to TRBJ1-5; D is unclear. The CDR3 runs to 15 residues. The V and J ends lost 5 bases and 3 bases respectively, with 14 bases between them. CDR1 is SGHTA and CDR2 is FQGNSA in the germline V gene. In DNA, the CDR3 is TGTGCCAGCAGCCCCACCGCGGGAGTCAATCAGCCCCAGCATTTT. This gives the protein CASSPTAGVNQPQHF.

This clonotype was counted a few times. The J gene is TRBJ2-7, the V gene TRBV27; TRBD1 matches 8 bases. The V and J ends lost 3 bases and 7 bases, in that order; junction bases with no gene match: 14. This CDR3 spans 16 amino acids. Germline values: CDR1 MNHEY, CDR2 SMNVEV (reference sequence). In nucleotides, the CDR3 is TGTGCCAGCAGTTTCTCTACCGGGACAGGACTCGGGGAGCAGTACTTC. It yields the protein CASSFSTGTGLGEQYF.

This clonotype has a count of ten or more. The rearrangement uses TRBV15 and TRBJ2-6, with D maybe TRBD1 (6 bases). Germline CDR1 and CDR2: LNHNV and YYDKDF (reference sequence). CDR3 size: 17 residues. Trimming cost V 5 bases and J 0 bases, with 14 bases left between them. The CDR3 sequence: CATSLTNRVSGANVLTF. The CDR3, as DNA: TGTGCCACCAGCCTTACTAACAGGGTCTCTGGGGCCAACGTCCTGACTTTC.

This clonotype came up many times. This sequence joins TRBV20-1 and TRBJ2-2, with D possibly TRBD2 on 6 matching bases. Germline-derived CDR1 and CDR2 are DFQATT and SNEGSKA (reference sequence). The CDR3 has 13 residues. V gave up 7 bases and J gave up 0 bases, with 9 bases separating them. Here the CDR3 DNA reads TGCAGTGGACGGGAGACGAACACCGGGGAGCTGTTTTTT. This sequence encodes CSGRETNTGELFF.

The V and J genes are TRBV5-1 and TRBJ2-5, with D hard to call. V was trimmed by 4 bases and J by 5 bases, leaving 15 bases between them. Germline CDR1 and CDR2: SGHRS and YFSETQ. This CDR3 contains 14 residues. CDR3 DNA sequence: TGCGCCAGCAGCCGCGGTGGGTATAAGGAGACCCAGTACTTC. It translates to CASSRGGYKETQYF.

The chain is built from TRBV9 and TRBJ2-5; D is ambiguous. The CDR3 spans 11 residues. Germline CDR1 and CDR2: SGDLS and YYNGEE. V gave up 1 base and J gave up 5 bases, with 3 bases separating them. The CDR3 reads CASSVSETQYF. The CDR3, as DNA: TGTGCCAGCAGCGTATCGGAGACCCAGTACTTC.

In its sample, this clonotype was seen a few times. The V call is TRBV14, the J call TRBJ2-5; D not certain. V lost 4 bases and J 1 base, leaving 13 bases between the germline ends. The CDR3 has 15 amino acids. The germline gives CDR1 SGHDN, CDR2 FVKESK. The CDR3 region has the DNA TGTGCCAGCAGCCTTTTCAAGATTCCCCAAGAGACCCAGTACTTC. It specifies CASSLFKIPQETQYF.

This chain joins TRBV4-3 and TRBJ1-4, with a possible D match to TRBD1 (5 bases). CDR1 and CDR2 from the germline V gene are LGHNA and YSLEER. The CDR3 extends over 15 amino acids. Between the trimmed V and J ends, which lost 4 bases and 8 bases, there was a span of 17 bases. The CDR3 loop reads CASSRGLGVGEKLFF. The CDR3 region has the DNA TGCGCCAGCAGCCGGGGCCTGGGGGTTGGGGAAAAACTGTTTTTT.

The chain links TRBV5-6 to TRBJ2-2; maybe TRBD1 (6 bases). V gave up 4 bases and J gave up 1 base, with 14 bases separating them. CDR3 size: 16 residues. In germline, CDR1 is SGHDT, CDR2 YYEEEE. The CDR3 DNA is TGTGCCAGCAGCCACCCTGGGACACTGAACACCGGGGAGCTGTTTTTT. Amino acid sequence: CASSHPGTLNTGELFF.

In the case of this clonotype: A junction end diverges from the germline sequence, so it may reflect a read error. The chain employs TRBV12-3 or TRBV12-4 and TRBJ2-7; 13 bases map to TRBD2. CDR3 length: 18 amino acids. The CDR3 region is CTSSPPPGTSGASYEQYF. The CDR3 DNA follows: TGTACCAGCAGTCCACCTCCCGGGACTAGCGGGGCCTCCTACGAGCAGTACTTC.

J is TRBJ2-3 and V is TRBV25-1; perhaps D is TRBD1 or TRBD2 (5 bases each). This CDR3 contains 13 residues. The germline V gene has CDR1 MGHDK and CDR2 SYGVNS. V lost 6 bases, J lost 9 bases, and 16 bases lay in between. The CDR3 spells CASSANRGWTQYF. CDR3 nucleotide sequence: TGTGCCAGCAGCGCCAATCGGGGCTGGACGCAGTATTTT.

This clonotype was recorded many times. V and J are TRBV5-1 and TRBJ2-1, with a tentative D call TRBD2 (6 bases). The V gene's germline CDR1 is SGHRS and CDR2 YFSETQ. CDR3 length: 15 amino acids. Trimming took off 2 bases at V and 8 bases at J, with 17 bases between the two ends. The CDR3 sequence: CASSFELGGGDEQFF. DNA for the CDR3: TGCGCCAGCAGCTTCGAACTTGGAGGAGGGGATGAGCAGTTCTTC.

This clonotype was detected ten times or more. V is TRBV3-1 and J is TRBJ2-2; no reliable D call. The germline V gene has CDR1 LGHDT and CDR2 YNNKEL (reference sequence). The CDR3 extends over 13 amino acids. With 6 bases removed from V and 1 base from J, the gap between germline ends came to 6 bases. The chain's CDR3 is CASSQLNTGELFF. In DNA form, the CDR3 reads TGTGCCAGCAGTCAGCTGAACACCGGGGAGCTGTTTTTT.

Many counts were recorded for this clonotype. V is TRBV12-3 or TRBV12-4 and J is TRBJ1-4; possible D gene TRBD1, 5 bases. The CDR3 runs 14 residues. Trimming took 3 bases from V and 7 from J, leaving 12 bases between them. The CDR3: CASSFRDSLEKLFF. CDR3 sequence (DNA): TGTGCCAGCAGTTTCCGGGACTCGCTTGAAAAACTGTTTTTT.

The rearrangement uses TRBV29-1 and TRBJ2-5; TRBD2 might be the D (5 bases). CDR3 length equals 13 residues. The germline V and J ends were trimmed by 4 bases and 3 bases, with 12 bases remaining between them. Germline CDR1 SQVTM, CDR2 ANQGSEA. The CDR3 here is CSVGEGRKETQYF. CDR3 in DNA: TGCAGCGTTGGAGAGGGCAGGAAAGAGACCCAGTACTTC.

A few counts support this clonotype. The chain couples TRBV29-1 to TRBJ2-4, with D uncertain. The germline V and J ends were trimmed by 0 bases and 0 bases, with 3 bases remaining between them. This CDR3 contains 13 residues. Germline V gene sequence: CDR1 SQVTM, CDR2 ANQGSEA. The CDR3 sequence: CSVEEVAKNIQYF. The CDR3 DNA reads as TGCAGCGTTGAAGAGGTAGCCAAAAACATTCAGTACTTC.

This clonotype was seen a handful of times. The V gene is TRBV2, the J gene TRBJ2-4; D is possibly TRBD1 (5 bases). Germline-derived CDR1 and CDR2 are SNHLY and FYNNEI. This CDR3 comprises 13 residues. The ends were cut back, 9 bases at V and 3 bases at J, with 12 bases in the middle. This CDR3 is CARAPRGKNIQYF. For the CDR3, the DNA is TGTGCCAGAGCCCCTAGGGGCAAAAACATTCAGTACTTC.

The rearrangement links TRBV29-1 to TRBJ1-2; D not certain. The germline V gene encodes CDR1 SQVTM and CDR2 ANQGSEA. The germline V and J ends were trimmed by 4 bases and 4 bases, with 10 bases remaining between them. The CDR3 consists of 12 residues. CDR3 region: CSVARGLYGYTF. Written as DNA, the CDR3 is TGCAGCGTTGCTCGCGGACTCTATGGCTACACCTTC.

This chain uses TRBV7-2 with TRBJ2-1; D is possibly TRBD2 (5 bases). Per germline, CDR1 SGHTA and CDR2 FQGNSA. V lost 4 bases and J lost 5, with 12 bases in between. The CDR3 contains 14 residues. The CDR3, as DNA: TGTGCCAGCAGCTCGGACCCGAGGGACAATGAGCAGTTCTTC. Residues: CASSSDPRDNEQFF.

This clonotype has a handful of counts. V and J are TRBV5-1 and TRBJ1-5; 10 positions match TRBD1. V lost 3 bases and J lost 6; bases outside the gene matches: 9. This CDR3 region has 16 residues. Germline V gives CDR1 SGHRS, CDR2 YFSETQ. The DNA of the CDR3 is TGCGCCAGCAGCTACGGAGGGACAGGGGCATTTCAGCCCCAGCATTTT. This translates into CASSYGGTGAFQPQHF.